One T cell receptor (beta chain) is described in this entry. Its antigen is not known. Using immunoSEQ multiplex PCR, the repertoire was profiled, and TCRdb retains in-frame clones only, with some absent. Found here are tens of thousands of clones, around 70% of them singletons; the top ten hold 8% to 10%. This entry comes from a study of T cell clones after liver transplantation. Study as a whole: Three of eight recipients were HCV-positive; others had non-autoimmune, non-viral indications. Study-wide findings and caveats: Circulating graft-donor-reactive CD4 TCRbeta sequences fell significantly post-transplant in most of the 8 subjects.

This CDR3 has 13 residues. Germline V gene sequence: CDR1 MNHNS, CDR2 SASEGT. Trimming shortened V by 6 bases and J by 10 bases, and 13 bases separated the two germline ends. Thawed unstimulated PBMCs were FACS-sorted by CD3, CD4 and CD8 into two populations. Specimen: CD4+ T cells from blood, collected at the 22-month timepoint. J is TRBJ1-6 and V is TRBV6-1; a weak D match, TRBD1 (5 bases). The clonotype comes from a human patient who received a liver transplant. Some T cells may have come from the graft donor. CDR3 amino acids: CASRRDFGSPLHF. The CDR3 region has the DNA TGTGCCAGCAGAAGGGACTTCGGATCACCCCTCCACTTT.